These 12 T cell receptor beta chains were all obtained from the same sample, sequenced in a study of blood T cell repertoires in COVID-19. The table came from immunoSEQ multiplex PCR; TCRdb's copy has only in-frame clones and leaves some out. Here the sample spans 120,000 to 150,000 clones, over 85% being singletons. Material for sequencing was peripheral blood. The receptors were sampled from a human donor in a cohort sampled during active COVID-19.

This clone was found once. In nucleotides, the CDR3 is TGTGCCAGCTCACCCCCACTAGCGGAATCATATACGCAGTATTTT. This encodes CASSPPLAESYTQYF. V is TRBV18 and J is TRBJ2-3, with 8 bases lining up with TRBD2. Germline V lookup: CDR1 KGHSH, CDR2 LQKENI. With 3 bases clipped from V and 7 bases from J, the junction kept 9 bases outside the gene matches. The CDR3 consists of 15 residues.

In regard to this clone: Other DNA sequences in the sample encode the same CDR3. The chain couples TRBV7-6 to TRBJ2-1; the D gene is possibly TRBD2 (5 bases). V was cut by 5 bases and J by 0 bases, with 8 bases left in between. CDR3 size: 14 residues. Germline V CDR1 and CDR2: SGHVS, FNYEAQ. The CDR3 DNA reads TGTGCCAGCAGCCCCGGGATCTCCTACAATGAGCAGTTCTTC. Translating it yields CASSPGISYNEQFF.

The chain links TRBV5-8 to TRBJ1-3, with D possibly matching TRBD1 (6 bases). The CDR3 has 14 amino acids. Trimming pared 4 bases from V and 1 base from J, leaving 9 bases between. Germline-derived CDR1 and CDR2 are SGHTS and YDEGEE. In DNA form, the CDR3 reads TGTGCCAGCAGCAACAGGGTATCTGGAAACACCATATATTTT. Translating it yields CASSNRVSGNTIYF.

The chain recombines TRBV9 with TRBJ2-7; 12 nucleotides agree with TRBD1. The CDR3 extends over 16 amino acids. Germline CDR1 and CDR2: SGDLS and YYNGEE. V trimming: 4 bases; J trimming: 6 bases; junction bases outside the gene matches: 11. The CDR3 DNA reads as TGTGCCAGCAGCCCCTTAGGGACAGGGGGCTTTCGCGAGCAGTACTTC. Its protein is CASSPLGTGGFREQYF.

CDR3 coding DNA: TGCAGCGTTGAGCCGCCGATCGGTACAGGCGAGCAGTACTTC. Its protein product is CSVEPPIGTGEQYF. The V and J genes are TRBV29-1 and TRBJ2-7, with D perhaps matching TRBD1 (5 bases). CDR1 and CDR2 (germline): SQVTM, ANQGSEA. Trimming stripped 3 bases from V and 6 bases from J, with 18 bases between. The CDR3 has 14 residues.

The chain combines TRBV3-1 (or the pseudogene TRBV3-2) with TRBJ1-2, with 9 bases identical to TRBD1. Germline lookup yields CDR1 LGHDT and CDR2 YNNKEL (reference sequence). Trimming at V came to 4 bases and at J to 5 bases, leaving 8 bases not matched to a gene. CDR3 length equals 15 residues. The CDR3 sequence is CASSPQGQGSYGYTF. DNA for the CDR3: TGTGCCAGCAGCCCCCAGGGACAGGGTTCATATGGCTACACCTTC.

V gene TRBV5-1 combines with J gene TRBJ2-5; a possible D gene is TRBD2 (7 bases). The CDR3 consists of 15 residues. Germline V gene data show CDR1 as SGHRS and CDR2 as YFSETQ. The V and J ends lost 0 bases and 4 bases respectively, with 13 bases between them. The CDR3 nucleotides read TGCGCCAGCAGCTTGGGTGCGGGGGCTGGAGAGACCCAGTACTTC. Protein: CASSLGAGAGETQYF.

Note on this clone: A read error may produce the germline difference seen at one junction end. The chain uses TRBV2 and TRBJ1-2, with a tentative D call TRBD1 (6 bases). Germline V gives CDR1 SNHLY, CDR2 FYNNEI. There are 10 residues in the CDR3. The DNA of the CDR3 is TGTGCCAGCAGTGCAGGGGACACCGACTTC. It yields the protein CASSAGDTDF.

The chain employs TRBV5-8 and TRBJ1-3; a possible D gene is TRBD1 (6 bases). The V end was cut by 4 bases, the J end by 4 bases, with 9 bases between. From germline, CDR1 is SGHTS and CDR2 YDEGEE. The CDR3 contains 13 residues. CDR3 in DNA: TGTGCCAGCAGCCACAGGGCCGGAAACACCATATATTTT. Translation gives CASSHRAGNTIYF. Full variable domain (remainder filled in from reference TRBV5-8 and TRBJ1-3): EAGVTQSPTHLIKTRGQQATLRCSPISGHTSVYWYQQALGLGLQFLLWYDEGEERNRGNFPPRFSGRQFPNYSSELNVNALELEDSALYLCASSHRAGNTIYFGEGSWLTVV.

This clone appeared once. The chain couples TRBV7-9 to TRBJ2-1; a weak D match, TRBD1 (6 bases). Trimming removed 5 bases at V and 3 bases at J, with 14 bases between. The CDR3 sequence is 15 residues long. The V gene's germline CDR1 is SEHNR and CDR2 FQNEAQ (reference sequence). The CDR3: CASSLPDSLYNEQFF. The CDR3 bases are TGTGCCAGCAGCCTCCCGGACAGCCTCTACAATGAGCAGTTCTTC.

The chain combines TRBV7-9 with TRBJ2-1, with no clear D. This CDR3 comprises 12 residues. V lost 4 bases to trimming and J lost 7 bases, with 8 bases between them. CDR1 and CDR2 from the germline V gene are SEHNR and FQNEAQ (reference sequence). The CDR3 reads CASSSPGNEQFF. For the CDR3, the DNA is TGTGCCAGCAGCTCACCCGGGAATGAGCAGTTCTTC.

The rearrangement joins TRBV6-5 to TRBJ2-2, with D possibly TRBD1 on 6 matching bases. The ends were cut back, 4 bases at V and 3 bases at J, with 12 bases in the middle. Germline CDR1 and CDR2: MNHEY and SVGAGI. The CDR3 sequence is 15 residues long. Here the CDR3 reads CASSLRTVDTGELFF. Written as DNA, the CDR3 is TGTGCCAGCAGTTTACGGACAGTAGACACCGGGGAGCTGTTTTTT.